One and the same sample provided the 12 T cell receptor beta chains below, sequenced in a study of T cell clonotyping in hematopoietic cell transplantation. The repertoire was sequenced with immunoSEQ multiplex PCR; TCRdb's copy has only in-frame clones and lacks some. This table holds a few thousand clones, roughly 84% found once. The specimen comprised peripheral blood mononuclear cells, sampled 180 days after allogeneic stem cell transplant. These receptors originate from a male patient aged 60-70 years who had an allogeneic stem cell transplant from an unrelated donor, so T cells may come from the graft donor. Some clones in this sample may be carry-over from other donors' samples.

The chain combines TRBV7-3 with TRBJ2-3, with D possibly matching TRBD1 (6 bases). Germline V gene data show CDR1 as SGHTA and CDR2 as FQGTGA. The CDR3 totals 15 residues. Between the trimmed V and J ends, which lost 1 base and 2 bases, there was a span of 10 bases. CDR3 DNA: TGTGCCAGCAGCTTAAGCCGGGACACCACAGATACGCAGTATTTT. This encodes CASSLSRDTTDTQYF. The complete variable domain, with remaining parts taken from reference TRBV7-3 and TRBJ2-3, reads GAGVSQTPSNKVTEKGKYVELRCDPISGHTALYWYRQSLGQGPEFLIYFQGTGAADDSGLPNDRFFAVRPEGSVSTLKIQRTERGDSAVYLCASSLSRDTTDTQYFGPGTRLTVL.

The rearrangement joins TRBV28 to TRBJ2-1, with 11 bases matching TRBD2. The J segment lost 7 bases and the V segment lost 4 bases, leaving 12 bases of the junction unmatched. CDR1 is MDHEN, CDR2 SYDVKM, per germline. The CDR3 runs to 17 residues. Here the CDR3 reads CASSSQLGLAGGNEQFF. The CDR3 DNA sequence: TGTGCCAGCAGTTCCCAACTCGGACTAGCGGGTGGGAATGAGCAGTTCTTC.

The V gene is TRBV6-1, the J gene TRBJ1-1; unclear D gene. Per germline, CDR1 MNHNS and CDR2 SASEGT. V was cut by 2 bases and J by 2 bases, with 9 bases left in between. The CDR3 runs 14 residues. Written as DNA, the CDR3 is TGTGCCAGCAGTGAATCAGTACTAAACACTGAAGCTTTCTTT. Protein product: CASSESVLNTEAFF.

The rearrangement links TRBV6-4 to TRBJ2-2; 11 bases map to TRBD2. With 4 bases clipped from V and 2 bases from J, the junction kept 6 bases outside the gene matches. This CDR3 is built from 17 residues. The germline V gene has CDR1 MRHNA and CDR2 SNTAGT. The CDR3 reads CASSAELAGGNTGELFF. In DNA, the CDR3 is TGTGCCAGCAGTGCAGAGCTAGCGGGGGGAAACACCGGGGAGCTGTTTTTT.

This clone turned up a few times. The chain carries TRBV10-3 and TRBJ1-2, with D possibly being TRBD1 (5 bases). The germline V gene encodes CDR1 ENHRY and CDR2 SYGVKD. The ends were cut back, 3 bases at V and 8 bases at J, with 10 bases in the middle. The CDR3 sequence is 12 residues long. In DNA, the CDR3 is TGTGCCATCAGTGATTGGGGGGAGGGCTACACCTTC. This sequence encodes CAISDWGEGYTF.

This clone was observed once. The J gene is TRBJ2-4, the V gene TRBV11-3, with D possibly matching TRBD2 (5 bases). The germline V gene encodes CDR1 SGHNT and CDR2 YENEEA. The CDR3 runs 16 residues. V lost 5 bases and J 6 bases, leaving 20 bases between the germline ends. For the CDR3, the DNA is TGTGCCAGCAGCCCCGGACCCCCGGAGGCGGGAAACATTCAGTACTTC. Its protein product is CASSPGPPEAGNIQYF.

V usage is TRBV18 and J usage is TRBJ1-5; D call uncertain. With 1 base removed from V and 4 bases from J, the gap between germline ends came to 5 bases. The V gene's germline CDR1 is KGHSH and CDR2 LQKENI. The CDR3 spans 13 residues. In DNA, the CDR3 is TGTGCCAGCTCACCACTTCCGAATCAGCCCCAGCATTTT. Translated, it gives CASSPLPNQPQHF. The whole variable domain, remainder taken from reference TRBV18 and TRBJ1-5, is NAGVMQNPRHLVRRRGQEARLRCSPMKGHSHVYWYRQLPEEGLKFMVYLQKENIIDESGMPKERFSAEFPKEGPSILRIQQVVRGDSAAYFCASSPLPNQPQHFGDGTRLSIL.

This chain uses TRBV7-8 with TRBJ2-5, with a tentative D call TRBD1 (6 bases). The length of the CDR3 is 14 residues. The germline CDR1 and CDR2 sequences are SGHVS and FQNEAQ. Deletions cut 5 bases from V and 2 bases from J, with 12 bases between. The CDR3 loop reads CASSVGGQQETQYF. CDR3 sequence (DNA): TGTGCCAGCAGCGTAGGAGGACAGCAAGAGACCCAGTACTTC.

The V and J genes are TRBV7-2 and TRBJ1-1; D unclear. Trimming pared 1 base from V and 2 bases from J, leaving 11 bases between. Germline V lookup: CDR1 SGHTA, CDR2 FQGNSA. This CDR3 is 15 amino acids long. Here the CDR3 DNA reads TGTGCCAGCAGCTTAGAAGGAGGGCTCAACACTGAAGCTTTCTTT. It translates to CASSLEGGLNTEAFF. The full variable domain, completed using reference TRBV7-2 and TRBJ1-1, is GAGVSQSPSNKVTEKGKDVELRCDPISGHTALYWYRQSLGQGLEFLIYFQGNSAPDKSGLPSDRFSAERTGGSVSTLTIQRTQQEDSAVYLCASSLEGGLNTEAFFGQGTRLTVV.

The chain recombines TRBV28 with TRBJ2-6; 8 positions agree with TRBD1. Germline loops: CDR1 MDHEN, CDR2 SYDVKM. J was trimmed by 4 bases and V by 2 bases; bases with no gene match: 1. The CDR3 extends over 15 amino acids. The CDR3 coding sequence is TGTGCCAGCAGTTTACGACAGGGGGGGGCCAACGTCCTGACTTTC. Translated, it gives CASSLRQGGANVLTF.

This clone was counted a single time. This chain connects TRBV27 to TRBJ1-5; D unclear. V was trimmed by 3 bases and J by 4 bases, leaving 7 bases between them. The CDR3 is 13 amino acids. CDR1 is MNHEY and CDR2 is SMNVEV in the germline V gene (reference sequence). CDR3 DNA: TGTGCCAGCAGTTTCGGTCCAAATCAGCCCCAGCATTTT. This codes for CASSFGPNQPQHF.

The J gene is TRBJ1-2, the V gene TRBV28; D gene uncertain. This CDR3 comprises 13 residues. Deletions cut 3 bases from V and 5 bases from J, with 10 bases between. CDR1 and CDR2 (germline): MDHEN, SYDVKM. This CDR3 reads CASSLFSGYGYTF. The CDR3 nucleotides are TGTGCCAGCAGTTTGTTTTCAGGTTATGGCTACACCTTC.